A single sample gave rise to the 21 T cell receptor beta chains below, sequenced in a study of cytomegalovirus exposure and HLA in healthy donors. It was with 60 Vbeta and 13 Jbeta primers that the PCR ran. Assay used: immunoSEQ multiplex PCR; TCRdb lists only in-frame clones, some missing. This repertoire shows 100,000 to 120,000 clones, approximately 11% found once; its top ten account for roughly 16%. The sequenced sample consisted of PBMCs. These receptor sequences come from a middle-aged man in good health and CMV-seropositive.

There are a few counts of this clone. The gene calls are TRBV5-4 and TRBJ1-2, with TRBD1 as a possible D gene (6 bases). Germline lookup yields CDR1 SGHNT and CDR2 YYREEE (reference sequence). V lost 3 bases and J 4 bases, leaving 16 bases between the germline ends. The CDR3 contains 15 residues. The CDR3 here is CASSSPGDQIYGYTF. The CDR3 DNA follows: TGTGCCAGCAGCTCCCCAGGGGACCAGATCTATGGCTACACCTTC.

The chain joins TRBV30 to TRBJ2-2; 8 positions match TRBD2. V lost 2 bases and J lost 0; bases outside the gene matches: 5. The length of the CDR3 is 16 residues. Germline CDR1 reads GTSNPN; CDR2 reads SVGIG (reference sequence). The CDR3 sequence is CAWSPTSVSNTGELFF. In nucleotides, the CDR3 is TGTGCCTGGAGTCCGACTAGCGTTTCGAACACCGGGGAGCTGTTTTTT. Looking up the rest from reference TRBV30 and TRBJ2-2 gives the full variable domain: SQTIHQWPATLVQPVGSPLSLECTVEGTSNPNLYWYRQAAGRGLQLLFYSVGIGQISSEVPQNLSASRPQDRQFILSSKKLLLSDSGFYLCAWSPTSVSNTGELFFGEGSRLTVL.

This clone was counted only a few times. This chain connects TRBV28 to TRBJ1-4; D gene uncertain. V lost 2 bases to trimming and J lost 13 bases, with 11 bases between them. This CDR3 is 12 amino acids long. From germline, CDR1 is MDHEN and CDR2 SYDVKM. Here the CDR3 reads CASSLGPRGLFF. The CDR3 DNA sequence: TGTGCCAGCAGTTTAGGGCCCCGGGGACTGTTTTTT.

The chain has TRBV7-9 and TRBJ1-2; 7 nucleotides line up with TRBD1. V lost 5 bases to trimming and J lost 0 bases; unmatched junction nucleotides: 3. Germline CDR1 is SEHNR and CDR2 is FQNEAQ (reference sequence). The length of the CDR3 is 14 residues. The CDR3 sequence: CASSLGTANYGYTF. In DNA, the CDR3 is TGTGCCAGCAGCCTCGGGACAGCTAACTATGGCTACACCTTC.

The V call is TRBV7-9, the J call TRBJ2-7; perhaps TRBD1 as D (6 bases). V gave up 0 bases and J gave up 7 bases, with 16 bases separating them. Looked up from germline, CDR1 is SEHNR and CDR2 is FQNEAQ (reference sequence). The CDR3 loop spans 15 amino acids. The CDR3 nucleotides are TGTGCCAGCAGCTTAGCAGGGGGTCCCCTGGGGGAGCAGTACTTC. Translation: CASSLAGGPLGEQYF.

The V call is TRBV19, the J call TRBJ2-7; D may be TRBD2 (6 bases). Germline V CDR1 and CDR2: LNHDA, SQIVND (reference sequence). CDR3 length: 16 amino acids. The V end lost 6 bases, the J end lost 2 bases, and 20 bases lay between the germline ends. CDR3 sequence: CASRDSGVGGTYEQYF. The CDR3 region has the DNA TGTGCCAGTAGGGACTCCGGGGTAGGAGGGACCTACGAGCAGTACTTC.

This clone was counted only a few times. J is TRBJ2-3 and V is TRBV6-6; possibly TRBD2 for D (6 bases). Deletions cut 5 bases from V and 4 bases from J, with 7 bases between. Germline V CDR1 and CDR2: MNHNY, SVGAGI (reference sequence). The CDR3 spans 12 residues. CDR3 protein: CASSRDSDTQYF. DNA of the CDR3: TGTGCCAGCAGTAGGGACTCAGATACGCAGTATTTT.

This chain joins TRBV4-1 and TRBJ2-7, with TRBD1 as a possible D gene (6 bases). The CDR3 runs to 14 residues. Germline-derived CDR1 and CDR2 are MGHRA and YSYEKL. The V gene lost 0 bases and the J gene lost 7 bases, with 13 bases spanning the gap. The CDR3 DNA is TGCGCCAGCAGCCAAGATCCAGGGGCCATGGAGCAGTACTTC. Translation gives CASSQDPGAMEQYF.

This chain uses TRBV4-1 with TRBJ2-7; TRBD1 agrees at 7 bases. Losses at the gene ends were 3 bases for V and 5 bases for J; bases not matched to a gene: 10. Germline V gene sequence: CDR1 MGHRA, CDR2 YSYEKL. This CDR3 comprises 15 residues. In DNA form, the CDR3 reads TGCGCCAGCAGCCAGAGACGGGACAGCCTCCACGAGCAGTACTTC. This codes for CASSQRRDSLHEQYF.

This clone has only a few counts. The chain combines TRBV7-9 with TRBJ2-1, with D maybe TRBD1 (6 bases). CDR3 length equals 15 residues. Trimming removed 5 bases at V and 4 bases at J, with 15 bases between. CDR1 is SEHNR and CDR2 is FQNEAQ in the germline V gene (reference sequence). Here the CDR3 reads CASSDWTEPYNEQFF. In DNA, the CDR3 is TGTGCCAGCAGCGATTGGACAGAACCTTACAATGAGCAGTTCTTC.

The CDR3 nucleotides read TGTGCCAGCAGACGCCGTGGGGACAGTCAAGAGACCCAGTACTTC. This encodes CASRRRGDSQETQYF. The chain links TRBV27 to TRBJ2-5, with TRBD1 matching over 7 bases. There are 15 residues in the CDR3. The V segment lost 6 bases and the J segment 2 bases; nucleotides outside the gene matches: 9. Germline V lookup: CDR1 MNHEY, CDR2 SMNVEV (reference sequence).

This clone was seen only a few times. The V and J genes are TRBV5-6 and TRBJ1-1; 10 bases align to TRBD1. After removal of 4 bases from V and 6 bases from J, the junction contained 6 bases not matched to a gene. The CDR3 has 14 residues. Germline CDR1 SGHDT, CDR2 YYEEEE. The CDR3 bases are TGTGCCAGCAGCCCCTGGACAGGGGGGCCTGAAGCTTTCTTT. This encodes CASSPWTGGPEAFF.

This clone was counted between two and nine times. J is TRBJ1-3 and V is TRBV6-1, with no clear D. From germline, CDR1 is MNHNS and CDR2 SASEGT. Trimming removed 1 base from V and 3 bases from J, with 7 bases in between. CDR3 length: 14 residues. The CDR3 region has the DNA TGTGCCAGCAGTGAAGTTGGCAGTGGAAACACCATATATTTT. Amino acids: CASSEVGSGNTIYF.

The chain employs TRBV10-1 and TRBJ2-4; D is unresolved. CDR3 length equals 16 residues. Looked up from germline, CDR1 is WNHNN and CDR2 is SYGVQD (reference sequence). Between the trimmed V and J ends, which lost 0 bases and 3 bases, there was a span of 12 bases. For the CDR3, the DNA is TGCGCCAGCAGTGAGTCTATGGGCGTCGACAAAAACATTCAGTACTTC. This encodes CASSESMGVDKNIQYF.

This chain connects TRBV5-1 to TRBJ1-1; tentative D call: TRBD1 (5 bases). The length of the CDR3 is 16 residues. The ends were cut back, 0 bases at V and 0 bases at J, with 12 bases in the middle. Germline loops: CDR1 SGHRS, CDR2 YFSETQ. The CDR3 region has the DNA TGCGCCAGCAGCTTGGATGGGGCAGGGATGAACACTGAAGCTTTCTTT. It codes for CASSLDGAGMNTEAFF.

As DNA, the CDR3 is TGCAGCGTTTCAGACAGGGGGCTTGACATTCAGTACTTC. Its translation is CSVSDRGLDIQYF. This chain connects TRBV29-1 to TRBJ2-4, with 10 bases matching TRBD1. After removal of 5 bases from V and 8 bases from J, the junction contained 6 bases not matched to a gene. The germline V gene has CDR1 SQVTM and CDR2 ANQGSEA. The CDR3 length is 13 residues.

This clone was seen a handful of times. This chain links TRBV10-3 with TRBJ1-5; a weak D match, TRBD1 (6 bases). CDR3 length equals 14 residues. The germline V gene has CDR1 ENHRY and CDR2 SYGVKD. The ends were cut back, 6 bases at V and 5 bases at J, with 14 bases in the middle. Written as DNA, the CDR3 is TGTGCCATCAGGGGGGGGACATCCGATCAGCCCCAGCATTTT. Amino acids: CAIRGGTSDQPQHF.

A few counts support this clone. This chain joins TRBV19 and TRBJ2-7; 9 bases line up with TRBD1. Losses at the gene ends were 5 bases for V and 6 bases for J; bases not matched to a gene: 11. Per the germline V gene, CDR1 is LNHDA and CDR2 is SQIVND (reference sequence). The CDR3 spans 15 residues. CDR3 residues: CASSPRDRVVGEQYF. CDR3 coding DNA: TGTGCCAGTAGTCCCAGGGACAGGGTAGTTGGCGAGCAGTACTTC.

This clone has more than one count but fewer than ten. CDR3 in amino acids: CASSLDAKVEAFF. In DNA form, the CDR3 reads TGTGCCAGCAGCTTAGACGCGAAAGTTGAAGCTTTCTTT. The chain links TRBV7-9 to TRBJ1-1; D gene unclear. CDR1 SEHNR and CDR2 FQNEAQ come from the germline V gene (reference sequence). The CDR3 is 13 amino acids. Trimming shortened V by 1 base and J by 7 bases, and 10 bases separated the two germline ends.

This clone was counted only a few times. V and J are TRBV11-2 and TRBJ2-2, with TRBD2 identical over 9 bases. Germline loops: CDR1 SGHAT, CDR2 FQNNGV. V lost 6 bases and J lost 4; bases outside the gene matches: 6. The CDR3 runs to 15 residues. CDR3: CASSLGLAPTGELFF. CDR3 sequence (DNA): TGTGCCAGCAGTCTCGGACTAGCGCCCACCGGGGAGCTGTTTTTT.

The rearrangement joins TRBV4-3 to TRBJ2-1; TRBD2 agrees at 8 bases. This CDR3 is built from 17 residues. In germline, CDR1 is LGHNA, CDR2 YSLEER. V dropped 1 base and J dropped 5; count of bases not matched to a gene: 10. This chain's CDR3 is CASSQGLSREVHNEQFF. CDR3 nucleotide sequence: TGCGCCAGCAGCCAAGGGTTGTCGCGGGAGGTGCACAATGAGCAGTTCTTC.